Described below is a single T cell receptor (beta chain) sequence and its context. Its antigen is not identified. The data derive from a study of T cell repertoires in cytomegalovirus infection. Looking at the study overall: It can be stated that public TCR beta signatures indicated CMV infection as well as a matching HLA type.

TCRdb re-analysed the reads in MiXCR, keeping a single row per CDR3 protein. The sample consists of some 920,000 distinct CDR3 sequences, less than 35% of them appearing once. Study outcomes and limitations: CMV-specific TCR beta clonotypes restricted by HLA-C dominated the ex vivo response.

V dropped 2 bases and J dropped 3 bases, with 13 bases sitting between them. The CDR3 is made up of 15 amino acids. Germline CDR1 SGDLS, CDR2 YYNGEE. This clonotype originated in a human donor in good health (CMV status not recorded). Some clones in this sample may be carry-over from other donors' samples. The chain couples TRBV9 to TRBJ2-3; D perhaps matches TRBD1 (5 bases). The starting material was cultured CD8+ T cells from PBMCs, obtained from culture after CMV antigen stimulation. For the CDR3, the DNA is TGTGCCAGCAGCGTTAAGGGGCTTGAGACAGATACGCAGTATTTT. Translation gives CASSVKGLETDTQYF.